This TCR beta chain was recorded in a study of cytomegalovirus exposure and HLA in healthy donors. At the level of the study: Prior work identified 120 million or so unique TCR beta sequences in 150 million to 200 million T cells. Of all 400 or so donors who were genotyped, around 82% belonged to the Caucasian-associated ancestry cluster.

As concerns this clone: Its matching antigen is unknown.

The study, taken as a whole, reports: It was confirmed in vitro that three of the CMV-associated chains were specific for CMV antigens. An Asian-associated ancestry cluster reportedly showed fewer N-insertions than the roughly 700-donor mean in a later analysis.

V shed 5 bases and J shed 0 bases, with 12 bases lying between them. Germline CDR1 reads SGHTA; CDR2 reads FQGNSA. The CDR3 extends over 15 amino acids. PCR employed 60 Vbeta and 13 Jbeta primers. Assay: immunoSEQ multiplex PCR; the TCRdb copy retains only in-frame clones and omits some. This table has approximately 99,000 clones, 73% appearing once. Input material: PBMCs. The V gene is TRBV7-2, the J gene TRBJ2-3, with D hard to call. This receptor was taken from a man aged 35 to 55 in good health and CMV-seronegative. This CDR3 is CASSPTRGSTDTQYF. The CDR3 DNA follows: TGTGCCAGCAGCCCTACTCGCGGAAGCACAGATACGCAGTATTTT.